The 32 T cell receptor beta chains in this list originate from one sample, sequenced in a study of cytomegalovirus exposure and HLA in healthy donors. The PCR employed 60 Vbeta primers together with 13 Jbeta primers. Using immunoSEQ multiplex PCR, the repertoire was profiled, and TCRdb retains in-frame clones only, with some absent. The table includes about 160,000 clones, 75% to 80% detected once. Sequenced input: PBMCs. The receptors were sampled from a woman aged 45-65 years in good health and CMV-seropositive.

The chain couples TRBV9 to TRBJ2-1, with 7 bases identical to TRBD2. V lost 2 bases and J lost 7; bases outside the gene matches: 6. Germline V gene lookup returns CDR1 SGDLS and CDR2 YYNGEE. This CDR3 region has 14 residues. CDR3 nucleotides: TGTGCCAGCAGCGTGTTTGGCGGGAGAAATGAGCAGTTCTTC. Translated, it gives CASSVFGGRNEQFF.

J is TRBJ1-5 and V is TRBV2; D possibly corresponds to TRBD1 (5 bases). Deletions cut 3 bases from V and 4 bases from J, with 10 bases between. The germline V gene encodes CDR1 SNHLY and CDR2 FYNNEI. The CDR3 contains 14 residues. Here the CDR3 DNA reads TGTGCCAGCAGTGACAGGGCAGGGAATCAGCCCCAGCATTTT. This translates into CASSDRAGNQPQHF. Looking up the rest from reference TRBV2 and TRBJ1-5 gives the full variable domain: EPEVTQTPSHQVTQMGQEVILRCVPISNHLYFYWYRQILGQKVEFLVSFYNNEISEKSEIFDDQFSVERPDGSNFTLKIRSTKLEDSAMYFCASSDRAGNQPQHFGDGTRLSIL.

This clone was found a few times. V is TRBV25-1 and J is TRBJ2-1; 10 positions agree with TRBD2. V was pared by 8 bases and J by 8 bases, with 6 bases of the junction left unmatched. Per germline, CDR1 MGHDK and CDR2 SYGVNS. This CDR3 region has 13 residues. CDR3 DNA: TGTGCCAGCGAAGGCGGGACTAGCGATGAGCAGTTCTTC. Translating it yields CASEGGTSDEQFF.

Turning to this clone: A junction end diverges from the germline sequence, so it may reflect a read error. J is TRBJ2-7 and V is TRBV6-1, with D possibly matching TRBD1 (6 bases). The CDR3 is made up of 13 amino acids. Germline V lookup: CDR1 MNHNS, CDR2 SASEGT. DNA for the CDR3: TGTGCCAGCAGTGAGGTTCCGGGGTCTCTTAGGGGGTTC. Amino acid sequence: CASSEVPGSLRGF.

The chain couples TRBV30 to TRBJ1-5, with D maybe TRBD1 (5 bases). Germline V lookup: CDR1 GTSNPN, CDR2 SVGIG (reference sequence). V lost 2 bases and J 6 bases, leaving 11 bases between the germline ends. The CDR3 has 13 residues. The CDR3 here is CAWSSDSTQPQHF. CDR3 in DNA: TGTGCCTGGAGTTCCGACAGTACTCAGCCCCAGCATTTT.

This sequence joins TRBV11-2 and TRBJ1-1; D is unresolved. The germline gives CDR1 SGHAT, CDR2 FQNNGV. Trimming removed 5 bases at V and 0 bases at J, with 13 bases between. This CDR3 is 15 amino acids long. The CDR3, as DNA: TGTGCCAGCAGCCCTGCGGGAACACTGAACACTGAAGCTTTCTTT. This gives the protein CASSPAGTLNTEAFF.

The V call is TRBV5-4, the J call TRBJ2-1; 7 nucleotides agree with TRBD1. The CDR3 sequence is 13 residues long. J lost 8 bases, V lost 4 bases, and 6 bases had no gene match. Per germline, CDR1 SGHNT and CDR2 YYREEE (reference sequence). CDR3 sequence reads: CASSLQGRDEQFF. The CDR3, as DNA: TGTGCCAGCAGCCTACAGGGGAGAGATGAGCAGTTCTTC.

V and J are TRBV13 and TRBJ2-3; D ambiguous. V dropped 4 bases and J dropped 6 bases, with 5 bases sitting between them. CDR1 PRHDT and CDR2 FYEKMQ come from the germline V gene (reference sequence). The CDR3 totals 11 residues. CDR3 amino acids: CASSYMDTQYF. CDR3 nucleotides: TGTGCCAGCAGCTATATGGATACGCAGTATTTT.

This chain links TRBV6-5 with TRBJ2-3; possible D gene TRBD1, 6 bases. Trimming removed 0 bases at V and 1 base at J, with 11 bases between. Per germline, CDR1 MNHEY and CDR2 SVGAGI. The CDR3 is 16 amino acids. The CDR3 DNA reads as TGTGCCAGCAGTTACTCGAGCAGGGGAGGCACAGATACGCAGTATTTT. Protein product: CASSYSSRGGTDTQYF.

A word on this clone: One end of the junction does not line up with germline, which may come from a read error. The chain uses TRBV7-7 and TRBJ2-1; TRBD2 agrees at 12 bases. This CDR3 has 16 residues. The V gene's germline CDR1 is SSHAT and CDR2 FNYEAQ (reference sequence). The DNA of the CDR3 is TGTGCTAGCAGCTTAGCCCCTAGCGGGGGGGTGGATGAGCAGTTCTTC. It yields the protein CASSLAPSGGVDEQFF.

The chain combines TRBV11-2 with TRBJ2-5; 14 bases agree with TRBD2. V was pared by 5 bases and J by 5 bases, with 1 base of the junction left unmatched. The CDR3 is 14 amino acids. Germline assignment: CDR1 SGHAT and CDR2 FQNNGV. CDR3 protein: CASSGTSGSETQYF. In nucleotides, the CDR3 is TGTGCCAGCAGCGGGACTAGCGGGAGCGAGACCCAGTACTTC.

The V gene is TRBV13, the J gene TRBJ1-1; 9 nucleotides agree with TRBD1. Unmatched junction bases numbered 4, after V lost 5 bases and J lost 0 bases. CDR3 length: 15 amino acids. From germline, CDR1 is PRHDT and CDR2 FYEKMQ (reference sequence). The CDR3 region is CASSVGQGMNTEAFF. CDR3 DNA sequence: TGTGCCAGCAGCGTCGGACAGGGGATGAACACTGAAGCTTTCTTT.

This chain links TRBV4-3 with TRBJ1-5, with a tentative D call TRBD1 (5 bases). The CDR3 loop spans 18 amino acids. The germline V and J ends were trimmed by 0 bases and 2 bases, with 17 bases remaining between them. From germline, CDR1 is LGHNA and CDR2 YSLEER. CDR3 coding DNA: TGCGCCAGCAGCCAAGATGAAGGTTCGGGGGGGTGCAATCAGCCCCAGCATTTT. Encoded protein: CASSQDEGSGGCNQPQHF.

In DNA, the CDR3 is TGCAGCGTTCAAGTCAGCTCTGGAAACACCATATATTTT. This encodes CSVQVSSGNTIYF. The V gene is TRBV29-1, the J gene TRBJ1-3; D unclear. The CDR3 loop spans 13 amino acids. From germline, CDR1 is SQVTM and CDR2 ANQGSEA. Deletions cut 5 bases from V and 0 bases from J, with 8 bases between.

V usage is TRBV7-3 and J usage is TRBJ2-2, with D perhaps matching TRBD2 (6 bases). V shed 5 bases and J shed 3 bases, with 13 bases lying between them. Germline assignment: CDR1 SGHTA and CDR2 FQGTGA. This CDR3 contains 15 residues. Here the CDR3 DNA reads TGTGCCAGCAGCCCTATGCGGGGCGACACCGGGGAGCTGTTTTTT. This encodes CASSPMRGDTGELFF.

The V call is TRBV27, the J call TRBJ2-7; the match to TRBD2 covers 9 bases. The CDR3 loop spans 15 amino acids. V was pared by 5 bases and J by 3 bases, with 8 bases of the junction left unmatched. Germline-derived CDR1 and CDR2 are MNHEY and SMNVEV (reference sequence). CDR3 protein: CASSPGLAGIYEQYF. The CDR3 DNA sequence: TGTGCCAGCAGTCCCGGCCTAGCGGGAATCTACGAGCAGTACTTC.

A single count supports this clone. V and J are TRBV7-9 and TRBJ1-3; the D is unclear. Per germline, CDR1 SEHNR and CDR2 FQNEAQ (reference sequence). The germline V and J ends were trimmed by 10 bases and 0 bases, with 13 bases remaining between them. The CDR3 is 14 residues long. The CDR3 nucleotides are TGTGCCATGGGAGTCGACCTCTCTGGAAACACCATATATTTT. It specifies CAMGVDLSGNTIYF.

V usage is TRBV10-1 and J usage is TRBJ2-2, with D hard to call. In germline, CDR1 is WNHNN, CDR2 SYGVQD (reference sequence). The CDR3 covers 12 residues. V was cut by 6 bases and J by 4 bases, with 6 bases left in between. In DNA, the CDR3 is TGCGCCAGCAGCACTCCCACCGGGGAGCTGTTTTTT. This gives the protein CASSTPTGELFF.

The chain recombines TRBV5-4 with TRBJ1-6; TRBD1 matches at 8 bases. Germline V lookup: CDR1 SGHNT, CDR2 YYREEE (reference sequence). V gave up 0 bases and J gave up 5 bases; unmatched junction bases: 1. The CDR3 consists of 15 residues. CDR3 DNA sequence: TGTGCCAGCAGCTTGGAGACAGGGGATAATTCACCCCTCCACTTT. Encoded protein: CASSLETGDNSPLHF.

The chain is built from TRBV11-2 and TRBJ2-2; 9 positions agree with TRBD1. The CDR3 loop spans 14 amino acids. Germline V gene sequence: CDR1 SGHAT, CDR2 FQNNGV. Germline trimming cut 5 bases from V and 6 bases from J; bases unmatched to any gene: 4. The CDR3 loop is CASSPQGAAGELFF. The CDR3 nucleotides read TGTGCCAGCAGCCCACAGGGGGCGGCCGGGGAGCTGTTTTTT.

This chain links TRBV7-2 with TRBJ1-1, with unresolved D. There are 12 residues in the CDR3. V lost 2 bases, J lost 7 bases, and 8 bases lay in between. CDR1 SGHTA and CDR2 FQGNSA come from the germline V gene. This CDR3 is CASSLTYSEAFF. CDR3 bases: TGTGCCAGCAGCTTAACCTACAGTGAAGCTTTCTTT.

This clone was observed a few times. The chain carries TRBV9 and TRBJ2-5, with D maybe TRBD1 (6 bases). Germline CDR1 reads SGDLS; CDR2 reads YYNGEE. This CDR3 is 15 amino acids long. V gave up 0 bases and J gave up 4 bases, with 13 bases separating them. In DNA, the CDR3 is TGTGCCAGCAGCGTAGATGGGGGCCGGGGAGAGACCCAGTACTTC. It specifies CASSVDGGRGETQYF. Variable domain in full (rest from reference TRBV9 and TRBJ2-5): DSGVTQTPKHLITATGQRVTLRCSPRSGDLSVYWYQQSLDQGLQFLIQYYNGEERAKGNILERFSAQQFPDLHSELNLSSLELGDSALYFCASSVDGGRGETQYFGPGTRLLVL.

The genes are TRBV6-6 and TRBJ1-6, with D uncertain. This CDR3 has 13 amino acids. V lost 0 bases to trimming and J lost 8 bases, with 5 bases between them. Germline assignment: CDR1 MNHNY and CDR2 SVGAGI (reference sequence). CDR3 DNA sequence: TGTGCCAGCAGTTACTCGAGGGATTCACCCCTCCACTTT. Translating it yields CASSYSRDSPLHF.

This chain joins TRBV27 and TRBJ2-7; 7 bases are a match to TRBD1. Germline trimming cut 7 bases from V and 4 bases from J; bases unmatched to any gene: 10. The CDR3 spans 14 residues. In germline, CDR1 is MNHEY, CDR2 SMNVEV (reference sequence). CDR3 loop: CASKLRQGVYEQYF. Written as DNA, the CDR3 is TGTGCCAGCAAACTGCGACAGGGAGTTTACGAGCAGTACTTC.

This chain joins TRBV9 and TRBJ2-1, with D tentatively TRBD2 (6 bases). In germline, CDR1 is SGDLS, CDR2 YYNGEE. CDR3 length: 17 amino acids. With 3 bases removed from V and 4 bases from J, the gap between germline ends came to 20 bases. CDR3 nucleotide sequence: TGTGCCAGCAGCGAGGGGCTGGCGGGACCTTATTACAATGAGCAGTTCTTC. This codes for CASSEGLAGPYYNEQFF.

The CDR3 here is CASSQILGGSHQPQHF. The CDR3 coding sequence is TGTGCCAGTAGTCAAATTCTCGGGGGGAGTCATCAGCCCCAGCATTTT. The V and J genes are TRBV19 and TRBJ1-5, with TRBD1 as a possible D gene (5 bases). V was trimmed by 5 bases and J by 5 bases, leaving 19 bases between them. This CDR3 region has 16 residues. Germline loops: CDR1 LNHDA, CDR2 SQIVND (reference sequence).

This clone occurred many times. The gene calls are TRBV5-1 and TRBJ2-2; D is unresolved. The V gene lost 1 base and the J gene lost 4 bases, with 11 bases spanning the gap. Germline V gene lookup returns CDR1 SGHRS and CDR2 YFSETQ. The CDR3 loop spans 15 amino acids. The CDR3 DNA reads TGCGCCAGCAGCTTGTCAGGTCAGGTCACCGGGGAGCTGTTTTTT. Its protein product is CASSLSGQVTGELFF. Filled out from reference TRBV5-1 and TRBJ2-2, the complete variable domain reads KAGVTQTPRYLIKTRGQQVTLSCSPISGHRSVSWYQQTPGQGLQFLFEYFSETQRNKGNFPGRFSGRQFSNSRSEMNVSTLELGDSALYLCASSLSGQVTGELFFGEGSRLTVL.

The chain recombines TRBV6-4 with TRBJ2-3, with a tentative D call TRBD1 (6 bases). The germline CDR1 and CDR2 sequences are MRHNA and SNTAGT. The CDR3 is 15 amino acids. V was trimmed by 6 bases and J by 1 base, leaving 14 bases between them. The CDR3 is CASRRQAAGTDTQYF. The CDR3 nucleotides read TGTGCCAGCAGGAGACAGGCCGCCGGCACAGATACGCAGTATTTT.

The chain's CDR3 is CASSSGGGSSYEQYF. The CDR3 coding sequence is TGCGCCAGCAGCTCGGGGGGGGGATCTTCCTACGAGCAGTACTTC. The gene calls are TRBV5-1 and TRBJ2-7, with 8 bases matching TRBD2. This CDR3 contains 15 residues. Unmatched junction bases numbered 6, after V lost 3 bases and J lost 1 base. In germline, CDR1 is SGHRS, CDR2 YFSETQ.

The rearrangement uses TRBV7-2 and TRBJ2-5; no reliable D call. CDR1 is SGHTA, CDR2 FQGNSA, per germline. V was clipped by 1 base and J by 7 bases, with 13 bases between them. This CDR3 is 14 amino acids long. The CDR3 protein is CASSLDVRARTQYF. Here the CDR3 DNA reads TGTGCCAGCAGCTTAGATGTTCGCGCTAGGACCCAGTACTTC.

The V gene is TRBV7-9, the J gene TRBJ2-7, with 8 positions matching TRBD2. With 7 bases clipped from V and 2 bases from J, the junction kept 4 bases outside the gene matches. Germline CDR1 reads SEHNR; CDR2 reads FQNEAQ (reference sequence). The CDR3 is made up of 13 amino acids. The CDR3 protein is CASTSTSAYEQYF. The CDR3 coding sequence is TGTGCCAGCACCTCGACTAGCGCCTACGAGCAGTACTTC.

The chain uses TRBV9 and TRBJ1-2; 7 bases agree with TRBD1. There are 16 residues in the CDR3. CDR1 SGDLS and CDR2 YYNGEE come from the germline V gene. The junction had 9 bases not matched to a gene; V was cut back by 0 bases and J by 4 bases. CDR3 nucleotide sequence: TGTGCCAGCAGCGTAGGTCACAGGGGACCCGGCTATGGCTACACCTTC. As protein: CASSVGHRGPGYGYTF.